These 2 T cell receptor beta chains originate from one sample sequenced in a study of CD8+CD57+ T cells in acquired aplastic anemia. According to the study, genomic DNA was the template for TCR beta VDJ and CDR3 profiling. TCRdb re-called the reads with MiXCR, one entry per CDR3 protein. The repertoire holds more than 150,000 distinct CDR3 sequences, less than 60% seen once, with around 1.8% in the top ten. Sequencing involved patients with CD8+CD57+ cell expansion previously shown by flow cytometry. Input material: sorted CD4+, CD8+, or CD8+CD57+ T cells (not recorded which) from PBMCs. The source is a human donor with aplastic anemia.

The CDR3 DNA reads TGTGCCAGCAGCCAACCAACTGGCAGTGTTGGTTACGAGCAGTACTTC. As protein: CASSQPTGSVGYEQYF. This chain links TRBV3-1 with TRBJ2-7; D gene unclear. Trimming shortened V by 2 bases and J by 4 bases, and 18 bases separated the two germline ends. Germline values: CDR1 LGHDT, CDR2 YNNKEL (reference sequence). CDR3 length equals 16 residues.

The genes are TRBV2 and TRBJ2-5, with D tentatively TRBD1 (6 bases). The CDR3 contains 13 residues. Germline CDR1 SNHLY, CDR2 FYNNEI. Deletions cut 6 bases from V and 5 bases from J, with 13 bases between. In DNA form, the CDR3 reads TGTGCCAGCAGACAGGGCGACTGGGAGACCCAGTACTTC. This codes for CASRQGDWETQYF.